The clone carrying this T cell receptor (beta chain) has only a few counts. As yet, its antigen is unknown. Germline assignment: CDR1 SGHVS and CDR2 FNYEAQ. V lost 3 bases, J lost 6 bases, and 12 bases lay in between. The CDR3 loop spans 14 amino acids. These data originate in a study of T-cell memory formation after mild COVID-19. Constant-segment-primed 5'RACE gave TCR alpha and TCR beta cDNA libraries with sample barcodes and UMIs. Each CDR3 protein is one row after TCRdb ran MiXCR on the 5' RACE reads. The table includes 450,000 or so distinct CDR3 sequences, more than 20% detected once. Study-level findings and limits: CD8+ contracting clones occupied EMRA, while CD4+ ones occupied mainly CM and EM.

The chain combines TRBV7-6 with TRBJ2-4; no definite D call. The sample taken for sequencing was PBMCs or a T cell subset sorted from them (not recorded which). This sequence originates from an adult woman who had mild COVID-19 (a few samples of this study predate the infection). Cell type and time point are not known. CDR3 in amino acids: CASSFGPSGNIQYF. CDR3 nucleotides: TGTGCCAGCAGCTTCGGCCCCTCGGGAAACATTCAGTACTTC.